This TCR beta chain was sequenced for a study of T cell responses to AZD1222 COVID-19 vaccine. Whole-study results and caveats: At 160-218 and 743-854, vaccine-associated CD4 TCRs were dominant, and they spanned spike.

For this clone: No antigen is known for it.

Sequenced by immunoSEQ multiplex PCR; TCRdb stores in-frame clones only, minus some. Of about 140,000 clones in the sample, 88% were seen once. V lost 5 bases to trimming and J lost 7 bases, with 11 bases between them. This CDR3 has 13 amino acids. The chain couples TRBV12-3 or TRBV12-4 to TRBJ1-4, with D possibly matching TRBD1 (6 bases). The TCR originated in an adult who received the AZD1222 COVID-19 vaccine. Sequences were derived from peripheral blood, sampled 28 days after the second AZD1222 dose. The CDR3 sequence is CASSQGYGEKLFF. CDR3 DNA: TGTGCCAGCAGTCAGGGGTACGGTGAAAAACTGTTTTTT.